These 11 T cell receptor beta chains were all obtained from the same sample, sequenced in a study of blood T cell repertoires in COVID-19. Produced via immunoSEQ multiplex PCR; TCRdb's table is partial and in-frame only. The data show about 120,000 clones, with under 90% seen just once and around 4.2% held by the top ten. Sequencing input: peripheral blood. The receptor set was obtained from a man in his 60s with acute or convalescent COVID-19.

This clone showed up just once. The chain employs TRBV2 and TRBJ2-7; 9 bases line up with TRBD2. CDR3 size: 15 residues. J lost 6 bases, V lost 6 bases, and 12 bases had no gene match. The germline V gene encodes CDR1 SNHLY and CDR2 FYNNEI. The DNA for the CDR3 is TGTGCCAGCAGGGATAGCGGGAGCCAGAAGGGCGAGCAGTACTTC. Translated, it gives CASRDSGSQKGEQYF.

V and J are TRBV11-2 and TRBJ2-7; D is undetermined. V was shortened by 0 bases and J by 10 bases, with 10 bases between the two germline ends. This CDR3 spans 12 amino acids. CDR1 is SGHAT, CDR2 FQNNGV, per germline. The CDR3 here is CASSLDQLSQYF. CDR3 coding DNA: TGTGCCAGCAGCTTAGATCAACTGAGCCAGTACTTC.

Comment on this clone: Different DNA sequences within this sample yield the same CDR3. The CDR3 nucleotides are TGTGCCAGCAGCTTGGGACTACCCTACAATGAGCAGTTCTTC. Translation: CASSLGLPYNEQFF. The J gene is TRBJ2-1, the V gene TRBV7-2; 7 nucleotides align to TRBD2. CDR1 is SGHTA, CDR2 FQGNSA, per germline. The junction had 1 base not matched to a gene; V was cut back by 3 bases and J by 2 bases. The CDR3 runs to 14 residues. Complete variable domain (other parts from reference TRBV7-2 and TRBJ2-1): GAGVSQSPSNKVTEKGKDVELRCDPISGHTALYWYRQSLGQGLEFLIYFQGNSAPDKSGLPSDRFSAERTGGSVSTLTIQRTQQEDSAVYLCASSLGLPYNEQFFGPGTRLTVL.

This rearrangement joins TRBV2 to TRBJ2-4, with 7 bases matching TRBD2. The trim removed 3 bases at V and 8 bases at J, leaving 10 bases unmatched. The CDR3 runs 15 residues. Germline CDR1 is SNHLY and CDR2 is FYNNEI. The CDR3 reads CASSDSSGGSDIQYF. CDR3 nucleotides: TGTGCCAGCAGTGACTCATCCGGGGGGTCTGACATTCAGTACTTC.

V usage is TRBV3-1 (or the pseudogene TRBV3-2) and J usage is TRBJ2-7; maybe TRBD2 (5 bases). Germline loops: CDR1 LGHDT, CDR2 YNNKEL (reference sequence). The CDR3 extends over 14 amino acids. V was clipped by 5 bases and J by 0 bases, with 11 bases between them. The CDR3 nucleotides are TGTGCCAGCAGCGGGAGCGGATTCTCCTACGAGCAGTACTTC. Protein product: CASSGSGFSYEQYF.

The chain links TRBV9 to TRBJ2-3, with D possibly TRBD2 on 5 matching bases. This CDR3 is built from 17 residues. Germline CDR1 reads SGDLS; CDR2 reads YYNGEE. Between the trimmed V and J ends, which lost 0 bases and 0 bases, there was a span of 14 bases. The CDR3 reads CASSVGHSAGSTDTQYF. DNA of the CDR3: TGTGCCAGCAGCGTAGGACACAGCGCGGGTAGCACAGATACGCAGTATTTT.

A note on this clone: Germline and junction disagree at one end, which may indicate a read error. The chain recombines TRBV28 with TRBJ2-3; TRBD1 might be the D (5 bases). Per germline, CDR1 MDHEN and CDR2 SYDVKM. The CDR3 has 12 residues. CDR3 region: CASSAGGALPLF. As DNA, the CDR3 is TGTGCCAGCAGTGCCGGTGGGGCTCTCCCCCTTTTT.

The chain is built from TRBV7-6 and TRBJ2-7; D is possibly TRBD2 (5 bases). The V and J ends lost 0 bases and 6 bases respectively, with 6 bases between them. This CDR3 spans 12 amino acids. The V gene's germline CDR1 is SGHVS and CDR2 FNYEAQ. In DNA form, the CDR3 reads TGTGCCAGCAGCTTAGCAGGGAGCGAGCAGTACTTC. Translated: CASSLAGSEQYF. The whole variable domain, filled in from reference TRBV7-6 and TRBJ2-7, reads GAGVSQSPRYKVTKRGQDVALRCDPISGHVSLYWYRQALGQGPEFLTYFNYEAQQDKSGLPNDRFSAERPEGSISTLTIQRTEQRDSAMYRCASSLAGSEQYFGPGTRLTVT.

The genes are TRBV7-2 and TRBJ1-1, with D perhaps matching TRBD1 (5 bases). The germline gives CDR1 SGHTA, CDR2 FQGNSA. The V end was cut by 2 bases, the J end by 3 bases, with 19 bases between. The CDR3 contains 17 residues. This CDR3 is CASSLWGRDGAYTEAFF. Written as DNA, the CDR3 is TGTGCCAGCAGCTTATGGGGCAGGGATGGGGCGTACACTGAAGCTTTCTTT. Supplemented by reference TRBV7-2 and TRBJ1-1, the full variable domain reads GAGVSQSPSNKVTEKGKDVELRCDPISGHTALYWYRQSLGQGLEFLIYFQGNSAPDKSGLPSDRFSAERTGGSVSTLTIQRTQQEDSAVYLCASSLWGRDGAYTEAFFGQGTRLTVV.

This clone was observed once. V usage is TRBV19 and J usage is TRBJ1-4; 8 bases are a match to TRBD1. The CDR3 sequence is 16 residues long. J gave up 4 bases and V 3 bases, and 7 bases lay outside the gene matches. Germline CDR1 reads LNHDA; CDR2 reads SQIVND (reference sequence). The CDR3 sequence: CASSMGPGQVNEKLFF. The CDR3 DNA follows: TGTGCCAGTAGTATGGGACCGGGACAGGTTAATGAAAAACTGTTTTTT.

This clone is a singleton in its sample. V and J are TRBV19 and TRBJ1-1; the D gene is possibly TRBD1 (6 bases). V lost 2 bases, J lost 6 bases, and 16 bases lay in between. The CDR3 is made up of 15 amino acids. CDR1 and CDR2 (germline): LNHDA, SQIVND (reference sequence). This CDR3 reads CASSISDRPLSEAFF. The DNA for the CDR3 is TGTGCCAGTAGTATATCTGACAGGCCTTTGTCTGAAGCTTTCTTT. The full variable domain, in which reference TRBV19 and TRBJ1-1 provide the parts outside the CDR3, is DGGITQSPKYLFRKEGQNVTLSCEQNLNHDAMYWYRQDPGQGLRLIYYSQIVNDFQKGDIAEGYSVSREKKESFPLTVTSAQKNPTAFYLCASSISDRPLSEAFFGQGTRLTVV.